This T cell receptor beta chain is from a study of blood T cell repertoires in COVID-19. Study background: COVID-19 samples collected from the United States, Italy and Spain covered acute and convalescent phases.

Under the authors' procedure: Reference gene primer amplification gave nucleated cell count estimates. Sequencing used immunoSEQ multiplex PCR; TCRdb keeps in-frame clones, though not all of them. Clone size and the V and J calls come from that table; the DNA yielded D and trimming. The sample lists around 160,000 clones, 70% to 90% occurring once. The CDR3 extends over 15 amino acids. In germline, CDR1 is KGHSH, CDR2 LQKENI. The V and J ends lost 0 bases and 4 bases respectively, with 9 bases between them. Seattle patient enrollment occurred during active infection, with longitudinal follow-up thereafter.

The chain recombines TRBV18 with TRBJ2-2, with TRBD1 as a possible D gene (5 bases). The source is a woman aged 60 to 75 with COVID-19, enrolled during active disease. The specimen was peripheral blood. CDR3 region: CASSPPTETTGELFF. The CDR3 coding sequence is TGTGCCAGCTCACCACCGACAGAAACCACCGGGGAGCTGTTTTTT. Looking up the rest from reference TRBV18 and TRBJ2-2 gives the full variable domain: NAGVMQNPRHLVRRRGQEARLRCSPMKGHSHVYWYRQLPEEGLKFMVYLQKENIIDESGMPKERFSAEFPKEGPSILRIQQVVRGDSAAYFCASSPPTETTGELFFGEGSRLTVL.